This passage covers 27 T cell receptor beta chains from one sample sequenced in a study of blood T cells in healthy people across ages. A second PCR, run for roughly 7 to 12 cycles, used a sample-barcoded 5' primer plus a J-beta primer mix. A single record per CDR3 protein comes from TCRdb applying MiXCR to the 5' RACE reads. The repertoire holds roughly 730,000 distinct CDR3 sequences, with 56% as singletons. Sequences were obtained from blood. The receptors were gathered from a man in his forties in good health.

This clonotype has more than one count but fewer than ten. The chain has TRBV7-2 and TRBJ2-5; TRBD2 agrees at 8 bases. The CDR3 is made up of 16 amino acids. Germline-derived CDR1 and CDR2 are SGHTA and FQGNSA. With 5 bases clipped from V and 11 bases from J, the junction kept 19 bases outside the gene matches. CDR3: CASSPRGGAGDDEQYF. The CDR3 nucleotides read TGTGCCAGCAGCCCCCGAGGAGGAGCGGGAGACGATGAGCAGTACTTC. The full variable domain, rest sourced from reference TRBV7-2 and TRBJ2-5, is GAGVSQSPSNKVTEKGKDVELRCDPISGHTALYWYRQSLGQGLEFLIYFQGNSAPDKSGLPSDRFSAERTGGSVSTLTIQRTQQEDSAVYLCASSPRGGAGDDEQYFGPGTRLLVL.

The genes are TRBV7-7 and TRBJ2-3; 7 bases agree with TRBD1. This CDR3 is 15 amino acids long. V lost 2 bases and J lost 3; bases outside the gene matches: 5. Germline V CDR1 and CDR2: SSHAT, FNYEAQ (reference sequence). Here the CDR3 DNA reads TGTGCCAGCAGCTTAACTGACAGGGTGACAGATACGCAGTATTTT. The encoded protein is CASSLTDRVTDTQYF.

V is TRBV12-3 or TRBV12-4 and J is TRBJ1-2; D ambiguous. The V and J ends lost 4 bases and 3 bases respectively, with 15 bases between them. This CDR3 has 15 residues. CDR3 region: CASSSRREGYYGYTF. The CDR3 DNA reads TGTGCCAGCAGTTCTCGTAGGGAAGGTTACTATGGCTACACCTTC.

This clonotype came up many times. V gene TRBV7-3 combines with J gene TRBJ2-7; the D call may be TRBD1 or TRBD2 (7 bases each). The V and J ends lost 5 bases and 1 base respectively, with 12 bases between them. Germline V gives CDR1 SGHTA, CDR2 FQGTGA. The CDR3 is 14 amino acids. CDR3 in amino acids: CASSVQGGSYEQYF. The CDR3 nucleotides are TGTGCCAGCAGCGTCCAGGGGGGGTCCTACGAGCAGTACTTC. The full variable domain, its missing parts supplied by reference TRBV7-3 and TRBJ2-7, is GAGVSQTPSNKVTEKGKYVELRCDPISGHTALYWYRQSLGQGPEFLIYFQGTGAADDSGLPNDRFFAVRPEGSVSTLKIQRTERGDSAVYLCASSVQGGSYEQYFGPGTRLTVT.

The chain is built from TRBV20-1 and TRBJ1-2, with a weak D call TRBD1 (5 bases). Germline lookup yields CDR1 DFQATT and CDR2 SNEGSKA (reference sequence). The CDR3 covers 13 residues. V lost 6 bases and J lost 3, with 14 bases in between. This chain's CDR3 is CSAAQTGHYGYTF. The CDR3 nucleotides read TGCAGTGCCGCACAGACGGGACACTATGGCTACACCTTC.

This chain joins TRBV14 and TRBJ2-3; D is unresolved. V lost 2 bases and J 8 bases, leaving 8 bases between the germline ends. The CDR3 contains 12 residues. The germline V gene encodes CDR1 SGHDN and CDR2 FVKESK. The CDR3 DNA follows: TGTGCCAGCAGCCAACAATCGGGTACGCAGTATTTT. Translating it yields CASSQQSGTQYF.

V and J are TRBV9 and TRBJ2-5; a possible D gene is TRBD2 (5 bases). Germline CDR1 is SGDLS and CDR2 is YYNGEE. The CDR3 covers 16 residues. V dropped 0 bases and J dropped 10 bases, with 22 bases sitting between them. CDR3 nucleotides: TGTGCCAGCAGCGTAGGTCCGAGGGCCGCGTCACTGGACCAGTACTTC. This sequence encodes CASSVGPRAASLDQYF.

This clonotype has just a few counts. The chain couples TRBV6-5 to TRBJ2-5; 8 bases agree with TRBD1. Germline CDR1 MNHEY, CDR2 SVGAGI. J lost 6 bases, V lost 4 bases, and 10 bases had no gene match. This CDR3 is 15 amino acids long. The CDR3 DNA follows: TGTGCCAGCAGTTTCTTGGACAGGGCACAGCAGACCCAGTACTTC. Its translation: CASSFLDRAQQTQYF.

The rearrangement links TRBV12-3 or TRBV12-4 to TRBJ2-1, with D perhaps matching TRBD2 (6 bases). CDR3 length: 14 amino acids. V lost 7 bases, J lost 7 bases, and 17 bases lay in between. Here the CDR3 reads CASTVGARGNEQFF. The CDR3 DNA reads as TGTGCCAGCACTGTAGGAGCCCGGGGGAATGAGCAGTTCTTC.

V and J are TRBV27 and TRBJ2-5; D may be TRBD1 or TRBD2 (5 bases each). The germline CDR1 and CDR2 sequences are MNHEY and SMNVEV (reference sequence). The CDR3 contains 15 residues. V lost 5 bases to trimming and J lost 4 bases, with 17 bases between them. The CDR3 region is CASSIENRDGETQYF. CDR3 sequence (DNA): TGTGCCAGCAGTATCGAAAACCGGGACGGAGAGACCCAGTACTTC.

The chain uses TRBV20-1 and TRBJ2-3, with D perhaps matching TRBD2 (7 bases). Germline CDR1 is DFQATT and CDR2 is SNEGSKA (reference sequence). Trimming left V 3 bases short and J 5 bases short, with 18 bases between. The CDR3 is 15 amino acids. Written as DNA, the CDR3 is TGCAGTGCTAGCCGGGGGGCGCATCGAAAAGATACGCAGTATTTT. Its translation: CSASRGAHRKDTQYF.

The chain employs TRBV20-1 and TRBJ2-3; weak D call: TRBD2 (7 bases). The germline CDR1 and CDR2 sequences are DFQATT and SNEGSKA (reference sequence). The V end was cut by 3 bases, the J end by 1 base, with 14 bases between. CDR3 length: 15 residues. This CDR3 reads CSARPGGGRTDTQYF. The DNA of the CDR3 is TGCAGTGCTAGGCCCGGCGGGGGCCGCACAGATACGCAGTATTTT.

The table lists this clonotype with a few counts. The genes are TRBV11-1 and TRBJ1-1; D is uncertain. Germline V gene sequence: CDR1 SGHAT, CDR2 FQDESV (reference sequence). This CDR3 is 14 amino acids long. Trimming took 1 base from V and 2 from J, leaving 8 bases between them. The CDR3 is CASSLEDYNTEAFF. The CDR3 DNA sequence: TGTGCCAGCAGCTTAGAGGATTATAACACTGAAGCTTTCTTT. Filled out from reference TRBV11-1 and TRBJ1-1, the complete variable domain reads EAEVAQSPRYKITEKSQAVAFWCDPISGHATLYWYRQILGQGPELLVQFQDESVVDDSQLPKDRFSAERLKGVDSTLKIQPAELGDSAMYLCASSLEDYNTEAFFGQGTRLTVV.

The V gene is TRBV20-1, the J gene TRBJ1-2; the D gene is possibly TRBD1 (5 bases). The CDR3 length is 14 residues. Trimming pared 5 bases from V and 5 bases from J, leaving 18 bases between. The V gene's germline CDR1 is DFQATT and CDR2 SNEGSKA (reference sequence). This CDR3 is CSARMKTGPYGYTF. CDR3 in DNA: TGCAGTGCTCGTATGAAGACGGGGCCTTATGGCTACACCTTC.

Only a few counts were recorded for this clonotype. The V gene is TRBV28, the J gene TRBJ1-2; D is ambiguous. Germline-derived CDR1 and CDR2 are MDHEN and SYDVKM. CDR3 length: 14 residues. Trimming removed 6 bases at V and 6 bases at J, with 17 bases between. The CDR3 sequence is CASSDDRERDGYTF. In nucleotides, the CDR3 is TGTGCCAGCAGCGACGACCGCGAACGAGATGGCTACACCTTC.

The V gene is TRBV5-1, the J gene TRBJ1-2; a possible D gene is TRBD1 (5 bases). The V gene lost 5 bases and the J gene lost 4 bases, with 15 bases spanning the gap. Looked up from germline, CDR1 is SGHRS and CDR2 is YFSETQ. The CDR3 has 14 amino acids. The CDR3 DNA follows: TGCGCCAGCAGTCATGGGGCGCTGAGCTATGGCTACACCTTC. Translating gives CASSHGALSYGYTF.

The chain is built from TRBV6-6 and TRBJ2-5; D possibly matches TRBD1 or TRBD2 (6 bases each). Trimming removed 0 bases from V and 5 bases from J, with 16 bases in between. This CDR3 spans 16 amino acids. Germline V gives CDR1 MNHNY, CDR2 SVGAGI (reference sequence). CDR3 region: CASSYSGWGARETQYF. The CDR3 region has the DNA TGTGCCAGCAGTTACTCGGGATGGGGGGCGCGTGAGACCCAGTACTTC.

This clonotype has only one observation. V gene TRBV29-1 combines with J gene TRBJ2-3; 10 bases agree with TRBD2. The CDR3 spans 13 residues. The ends lost 6 bases at V and 6 bases at J; junction bases unmatched: 6. From germline, CDR1 is SQVTM and CDR2 ANQGSEA. CDR3 DNA sequence: TGCAGCGTAAGCGGGAGGGCCTTTGATACGCAGTATTTT. It encodes CSVSGRAFDTQYF.

The chain uses TRBV28 and TRBJ2-6, with 7 bases that match TRBD1. Germline CDR1 MDHEN, CDR2 SYDVKM. Losses at the gene ends were 4 bases for V and 0 bases for J; bases not matched to a gene: 12. The CDR3 extends over 19 amino acids. For the CDR3, the DNA is TGTGCCAGCAGTTCCATCCAGACAGGGCCCACCTCTGGGGCCAACGTCCTGACTTTC. Its protein product is CASSSIQTGPTSGANVLTF.

The J gene is TRBJ2-4, the V gene TRBV6-1; the match to TRBD2 covers 10 bases. The J call may be in error: the DNA end matches TRBJ2-5 better. Germline values: CDR1 MNHNS, CDR2 SASEGT. The CDR3 is 19 residues long. CDR3 protein: CASSAFGASGGWSQETQYF. In nucleotides, the CDR3 is TGTGCCAGCAGTGCCTTTGGGGCTAGCGGGGGTTGGAGCCAAGAGACCCAGTACTTC.

The chain uses TRBV20-1 and TRBJ1-5, with a possible D match to TRBD1 (5 bases). Germline V gene sequence: CDR1 DFQATT, CDR2 SNEGSKA (reference sequence). V shed 1 base and J shed 4 bases, with 14 bases lying between them. The CDR3 covers 15 residues. CDR3 in DNA: TGCAGTGCTAGAGTGGACCAGGGTGGTAATCAGCCCCAGCATTTT. Protein sequence: CSARVDQGGNQPQHF.

The gene calls are TRBV20-1 and TRBJ2-3, with no clear D. From germline, CDR1 is DFQATT and CDR2 SNEGSKA (reference sequence). The CDR3 spans 15 residues. The germline V and J ends were trimmed by 2 bases and 4 bases, with 16 bases remaining between them. The CDR3 region has the DNA TGCAGTGCTAGACCGATTGTGGGTTTGGCAGATACGCAGTATTTT. It yields the protein CSARPIVGLADTQYF.

V and J are TRBV4-1 and TRBJ1-3; D uncertain. Germline V gene lookup returns CDR1 MGHRA and CDR2 YSYEKL. This CDR3 is built from 15 residues. The V end was cut by 1 base, the J end by 4 bases, with 11 bases between. The chain's CDR3 is CASSQVETGGNTIYF. CDR3 coding DNA: TGCGCCAGCAGCCAAGTTGAAACGGGAGGAAACACCATATATTTT.

As for this clonotype: The germline gene is not matched at one end of the junction; a read error may be the cause. As DNA, the CDR3 is TGCGCCAGCATCAGAGCGGCTTTCCACAATGGGCAGTTCTTC. Translating it yields CASIRAAFHNGQFF. The chain combines TRBV10-2 with TRBJ2-1, with D perhaps matching TRBD2 (5 bases). This CDR3 is 14 amino acids long. Looked up from germline, CDR1 is WSHSY and CDR2 is SAAADI.

This chain joins TRBV29-1 and TRBJ2-7; a possible D gene is TRBD1 (6 bases). The CDR3 is 15 residues long. V was clipped by 0 bases and J by 0 bases, with 12 bases between them. CDR1 and CDR2 from the germline V gene are SQVTM and ANQGSEA. CDR3 DNA sequence: TGCAGCGTTGAAGATGGAGGACAGAGCTCCTACGAGCAGTACTTC. This encodes CSVEDGGQSSYEQYF.

The V gene is TRBV12-3 or TRBV12-4, the J gene TRBJ2-5; D is possibly TRBD2 (5 bases). Trimming took 2 bases from V and 11 from J, leaving 12 bases between them. This CDR3 has 12 amino acids. The CDR3 here is CASSLSEREQYF. CDR3 bases: TGTGCCAGCAGTTTATCGGAGAGGGAGCAGTACTTC.

This clonotype came up once. The CDR3 nucleotides read TGTGCCAGCCACCGCGGGCGGGAGGTCCCCGCGGACGAGCAGTACTTC. It codes for CASHRGREVPADEQYF. The chain combines TRBV3-1 with TRBJ2-7, with 8 nucleotides matching TRBD2. From germline, CDR1 is LGHDT and CDR2 YNNKEL (reference sequence). There are 16 residues in the CDR3. Germline trimming cut 8 bases from V and 5 bases from J; bases unmatched to any gene: 17.